These 20 T cell receptor beta chains share one sample of origin, sequenced in a study of blood T cell repertoires in COVID-19. Clones were read by immunoSEQ multiplex PCR, and TCRdb kept only the in-frame ones, dropping some. The table has 140,000 to 150,000 clones, around 84% seen once. Sequencing input: peripheral blood. The receptors derive from a human donor in a cohort sampled during active COVID-19.

CDR3 nucleotides: TGTGCCAGCAGCCCCCAAGGGACTAGCGGGGGGGGAGAGACCCAGTACTTC. Translating it yields CASSPQGTSGGGETQYF. The chain links TRBV7-7 to TRBJ2-5, with TRBD2 matching 16 bases. This CDR3 is built from 17 residues. Trimming at V came to 5 bases and at J to 4 bases, leaving 7 bases not matched to a gene. The germline gives CDR1 SSHAT, CDR2 FNYEAQ (reference sequence).

J is TRBJ2-5 and V is TRBV4-3, with 8 bases identical to TRBD2. CDR3 length equals 15 residues. The trim removed 0 bases at V and 4 bases at J, leaving 4 bases unmatched. Germline CDR1 reads LGHNA; CDR2 reads YSLEER. The CDR3 DNA is TGCGCCAGCAGCCAAGAGAGGACTAGCCGAGAGACCCAGTACTTC. Residues: CASSQERTSRETQYF.

This clone appeared a single time. The J gene is TRBJ1-2, the V gene TRBV5-1; 8 nucleotides agree with TRBD1. Germline-derived CDR1 and CDR2 are SGHRS and YFSETQ. The CDR3 loop spans 15 amino acids. V shed 4 bases and J 0 bases; nucleotides not matched to a gene: 5. Written as DNA, the CDR3 is TGCGCCAGCAGCATGACAGGGGAAACTAACTATGGCTACACCTTC. Translating gives CASSMTGETNYGYTF.

The V and J genes are TRBV6-5 and TRBJ1-5; a weak D match, TRBD1 (5 bases). Germline V gene data show CDR1 as MNHEY and CDR2 as SVGAGI. Trimming removed 0 bases from V and 4 bases from J, with 10 bases in between. CDR3 length equals 15 residues. The CDR3: CASSYSGQLNQPQHF. CDR3 sequence (DNA): TGTGCCAGCAGTTACTCGGGGCAGCTGAATCAGCCCCAGCATTTT.

This clone was picked up one time. CDR3 nucleotides: TGTGCCTGGAGTCCCGGGACTCCCCTCCGCGGGGAGCTGTTTTTT. Amino acid sequence: CAWSPGTPLRGELFF. The chain uses TRBV30 and TRBJ2-2; a weak D match, TRBD2 (6 bases). Germline V lookup: CDR1 GTSNPN, CDR2 SVGIG (reference sequence). V lost 2 bases to trimming and J lost 7 bases, with 17 bases between them. There are 15 residues in the CDR3.

This clone came up a few times. This sequence joins TRBV7-8 and TRBJ2-1, with D maybe TRBD2 (5 bases). V shed 6 bases and J shed 2 bases, with 11 bases lying between them. The CDR3 has 14 residues. Per the germline V gene, CDR1 is SGHVS and CDR2 is FQNEAQ. CDR3 sequence (DNA): TGTGCCAGCAGGGTGGGGAGTACCTACAATGAGCAGTTCTTC. Residues: CASRVGSTYNEQFF.

The chain has TRBV27 and TRBJ2-1; D may be TRBD1 (7 bases). This CDR3 region has 13 residues. The germline V gene has CDR1 MNHEY and CDR2 SMNVEV (reference sequence). V lost 2 bases, J lost 7 bases, and 9 bases lay in between. In DNA, the CDR3 is TGTGCCAGCAGTTTACAGGGGGGAAATGAGCAGTTCTTC. It codes for CASSLQGGNEQFF.

V is TRBV6-6 and J is TRBJ2-1; unclear D gene. Germline assignment: CDR1 MNHNY and CDR2 SVGAGI (reference sequence). The CDR3 length is 12 residues. V was pared by 0 bases and J by 8 bases, with 5 bases between. This CDR3 is CASSYSNYEQFF. DNA for the CDR3: TGTGCCAGCAGTTACTCGAACTATGAGCAGTTCTTC.

The V and J genes are TRBV19 and TRBJ1-1; D is possibly TRBD1 (5 bases). The CDR3 length is 17 residues. Germline assignment: CDR1 LNHDA and CDR2 SQIVND (reference sequence). Trimming shortened V by 3 bases and J by 0 bases, and 17 bases separated the two germline ends. The CDR3 loop is CASSMEPGLWMNTEAFF. CDR3 DNA: TGTGCCAGTAGTATGGAGCCAGGGTTGTGGATGAACACTGAAGCTTTCTTT.

This sequence joins TRBV27 and TRBJ1-3; D not resolved. V was pared by 2 bases and J by 2 bases, with 10 bases between. The CDR3 consists of 15 residues. The V gene's germline CDR1 is MNHEY and CDR2 SMNVEV (reference sequence). This CDR3 is CASSLTSGTGNTIYF. CDR3 coding DNA: TGTGCCAGCAGTTTAACTTCGGGGACTGGAAACACCATATATTTT.

The table lists this clone with a count of one. The chain uses TRBV5-5 and TRBJ2-2; TRBD2 might be the D (6 bases). Germline CDR1 reads SGHKS; CDR2 reads YYEKEE (reference sequence). V was cut by 3 bases and J by 2 bases, with 8 bases left in between. The CDR3 is 14 amino acids. CDR3 sequence reads: CASSSGLNTGELFF. Written as DNA, the CDR3 is TGTGCCAGCAGCTCGGGACTTAACACCGGGGAGCTGTTTTTT.

The genes are TRBV9 and TRBJ1-1, with D unclear. Per germline, CDR1 SGDLS and CDR2 YYNGEE. The CDR3 covers 16 residues. Trimming shortened V by 0 bases and J by 0 bases, and 12 bases separated the two germline ends. CDR3 DNA sequence: TGTGCCAGCAGCGTAGCAACGCCAGGAATGAACACTGAAGCTTTCTTT. Translation: CASSVATPGMNTEAFF.

The chain recombines TRBV4-1 with TRBJ1-1, with 11 bases identical to TRBD1. The V gene end was trimmed by 3 bases and the J gene end by 2 bases; junction bases not matched to a gene: 2. There are 15 residues in the CDR3. The germline CDR1 and CDR2 sequences are MGHRA and YSYEKL. CDR3 in DNA: TGCGCCAGCAGCCAGGGACAGGGGGGAAACACTGAAGCTTTCTTT. Protein product: CASSQGQGGNTEAFF.

The chain links TRBV12-5 to TRBJ1-2; perhaps TRBD1 as D (5 bases). The CDR3 has 14 residues. From germline, CDR1 is LGHNT and CDR2 FRNRAP. Trimming removed 0 bases from V and 6 bases from J, with 11 bases in between. DNA for the CDR3: TGTGCTAGTGGTTTGGTACAGGTCCACGATGGCTACACCTTC. Protein: CASGLVQVHDGYTF.

The chain recombines TRBV7-9 with TRBJ2-2; perhaps TRBD1 as D (6 bases). The V end was cut by 5 bases, the J end by 1 base, with 11 bases between. The CDR3 consists of 15 residues. Germline CDR1 is SEHNR and CDR2 is FQNEAQ (reference sequence). The CDR3 loop reads CASSARDMNTGELFF. CDR3 in DNA: TGTGCCAGCAGCGCTCGGGACATGAACACCGGGGAGCTGTTTTTT.

This chain links TRBV18 with TRBJ1-2; D may be TRBD1 (5 bases). V lost 1 base and J lost 8, with 17 bases in between. The CDR3 has 15 residues. The germline CDR1 and CDR2 sequences are KGHSH and LQKENI. The CDR3 region has the DNA TGTGCCAGCTCACCACAAGGACACCTACCTATGGGCTACACCTTC. Protein sequence: CASSPQGHLPMGYTF. Based on the CDR3 plus reference TRBV18 and TRBJ1-2, the full variable domain is NAGVMQNPRHLVRRRGQEARLRCSPMKGHSHVYWYRQLPEEGLKFMVYLQKENIIDESGMPKERFSAEFPKEGPSILRIQQVVRGDSAAYFCASSPQGHLPMGYTFGSGTRLTVV.

This clone was detected ten times or more. The rearrangement links TRBV3-1 (or the pseudogene TRBV3-2) to TRBJ1-5; 8 bases align to TRBD1. After removal of 0 bases from V and 4 bases from J, the junction contained 11 bases not matched to a gene. Germline V gene sequence: CDR1 LGHDT, CDR2 YNNKEL (reference sequence). The CDR3 is 18 residues long. In DNA form, the CDR3 reads TGTGCCAGCAGCCAAGATCAGGGGACAGGTGGGCCTAATCAGCCCCAGCATTTT. Translated, it gives CASSQDQGTGGPNQPQHF.

The chain has TRBV5-1 and TRBJ2-1, with TRBD2 matching over 9 bases. Per germline, CDR1 SGHRS and CDR2 YFSETQ. The CDR3 runs to 16 residues. Trimming cost V 2 bases and J 4 bases; bases outside gene matches: 7. The CDR3 region has the DNA TGCGCCAGCAGCTTCGGTAGCGGGGGTTCGTACAATGAGCAGTTCTTC. Protein product: CASSFGSGGSYNEQFF. The full variable domain, with the rest looked up from reference TRBV5-1 and TRBJ2-1, is KAGVTQTPRYLIKTRGQQVTLSCSPISGHRSVSWYQQTPGQGLQFLFEYFSETQRNKGNFPGRFSGRQFSNSRSEMNVSTLELGDSALYLCASSFGSGGSYNEQFFGPGTRLTVL.

The chain uses TRBV4-3 and TRBJ1-4; TRBD1 matches at 7 bases. Trimming cost V 2 bases and J 5 bases; bases outside gene matches: 2. Germline CDR1 and CDR2: LGHNA and YSLEER. The length of the CDR3 is 14 residues. In DNA form, the CDR3 reads TGCGCCAGCAGCCAATTAGGGGGCAATGAAAAACTGTTTTTT. Residues: CASSQLGGNEKLFF.

The rearrangement uses TRBV7-9 and TRBJ1-3, with no clear D. The CDR3 runs 15 residues. The V end was cut by 4 bases, the J end by 0 bases, with 10 bases between. Germline V CDR1 and CDR2: SEHNR, FQNEAQ (reference sequence). Written as DNA, the CDR3 is TGTGCCAGCAGCTCTCGGACTGGCTCTGGAAACACCATATATTTT. Translating it yields CASSSRTGSGNTIYF.